The present T cell receptor beta chain was sequenced within a study of blood T cell repertoires in COVID-19. Study background: The study drew acute and convalescent COVID-19 samples from the United States, Italy and Spain. PBMCs, B-cell-depleted T cells, or T cells provided the cDNA or gDNA that made up the material.

Germline V lookup: CDR1 SGHTA, CDR2 FQGTGA. This CDR3 has 18 residues. Trimming took 6 bases from V and 6 from J, leaving 24 bases between them. Cohort assignment relied on participant-reported clinical history. Clones were sequenced by immunoSEQ multiplex PCR, and TCRdb holds only the in-frame ones, with some missing. The sample gives about 260,000 clones, around 89% of which show up once; over 2% is in the top ten. The receptor's source is a woman between 18 and 29 years old who had recovered from COVID-19. Sequenced: PBMCs or T cells enriched from blood (not recorded which). The chain carries TRBV7-3 and TRBJ1-6; tentatively, D is TRBD1 (6 bases). DNA for the CDR3: TGTGCCAGCAGTTTCTATTTCCCCGGACAGTTCTTTAATTCACCCCTCCACTTT. As protein: CASSFYFPGQFFNSPLHF.